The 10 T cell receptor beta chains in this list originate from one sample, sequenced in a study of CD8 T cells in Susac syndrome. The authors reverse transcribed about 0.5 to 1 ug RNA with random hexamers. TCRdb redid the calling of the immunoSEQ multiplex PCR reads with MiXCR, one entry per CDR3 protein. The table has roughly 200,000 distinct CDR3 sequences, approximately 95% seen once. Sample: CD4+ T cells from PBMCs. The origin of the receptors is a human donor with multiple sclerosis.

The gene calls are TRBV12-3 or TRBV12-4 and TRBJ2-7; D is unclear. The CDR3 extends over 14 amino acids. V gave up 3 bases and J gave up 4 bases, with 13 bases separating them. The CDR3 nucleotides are TGTGCCAGCAGTTTGGAATTCGGATGGTACGAGCAGTACTTC. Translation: CASSLEFGWYEQYF.

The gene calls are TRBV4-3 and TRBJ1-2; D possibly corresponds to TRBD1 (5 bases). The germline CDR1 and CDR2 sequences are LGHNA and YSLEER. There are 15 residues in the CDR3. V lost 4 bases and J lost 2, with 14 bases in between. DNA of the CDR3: TGCGCCAGCAGCCCGCAACGGACACAAAACTATGGCTACACCTTC. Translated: CASSPQRTQNYGYTF.

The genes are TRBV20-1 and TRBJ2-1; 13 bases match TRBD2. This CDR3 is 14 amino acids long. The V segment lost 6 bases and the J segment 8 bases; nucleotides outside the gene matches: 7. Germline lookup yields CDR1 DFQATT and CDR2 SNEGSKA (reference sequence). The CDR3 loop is CSASLAGGPDEQFF. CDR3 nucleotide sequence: TGCAGTGCCTCACTAGCGGGGGGGCCCGATGAGCAGTTCTTC.

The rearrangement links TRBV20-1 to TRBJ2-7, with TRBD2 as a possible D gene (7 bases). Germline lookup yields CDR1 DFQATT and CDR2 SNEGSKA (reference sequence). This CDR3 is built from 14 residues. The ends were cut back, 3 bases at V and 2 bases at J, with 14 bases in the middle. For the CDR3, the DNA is TGCAGTGCTAGCACGGCGGGGGCCACCTACGAGCAGTACTTC. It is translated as CSASTAGATYEQYF.

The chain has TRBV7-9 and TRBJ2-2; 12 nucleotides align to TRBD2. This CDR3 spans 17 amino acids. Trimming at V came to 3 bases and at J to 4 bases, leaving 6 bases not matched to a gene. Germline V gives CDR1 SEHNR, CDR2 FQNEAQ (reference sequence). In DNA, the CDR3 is TGTGCCAGCAGCTTCACAACTAGCGGGGGGCTCACCGGGGAGCTGTTTTTT. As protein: CASSFTTSGGLTGELFF. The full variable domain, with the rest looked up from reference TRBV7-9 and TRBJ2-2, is DTGVSQNPRHKITKRGQNVTFRCDPISEHNRLYWYRQTLGQGPEFLTYFQNEAQLEKSRLLSDRFSAERPKGSFSTLEIQRTEQGDSAMYLCASSFTTSGGLTGELFFGEGSRLTVL.

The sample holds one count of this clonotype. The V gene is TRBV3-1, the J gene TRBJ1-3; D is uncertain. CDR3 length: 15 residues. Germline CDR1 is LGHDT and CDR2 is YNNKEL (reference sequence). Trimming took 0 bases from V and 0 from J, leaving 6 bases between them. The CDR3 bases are TGTGCCAGCAGCCAAGATCAAAGCTCTGGAAACACCATATATTTT. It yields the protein CASSQDQSSGNTIYF.

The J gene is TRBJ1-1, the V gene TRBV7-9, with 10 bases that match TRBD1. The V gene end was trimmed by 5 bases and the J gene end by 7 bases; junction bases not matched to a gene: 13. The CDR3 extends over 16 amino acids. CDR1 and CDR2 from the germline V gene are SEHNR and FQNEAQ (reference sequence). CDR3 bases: TGTGCCAGCAGCCTTAGGCGGGCAGGACAGGGGGGTGAAGCTTTCTTT. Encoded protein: CASSLRRAGQGGEAFF.

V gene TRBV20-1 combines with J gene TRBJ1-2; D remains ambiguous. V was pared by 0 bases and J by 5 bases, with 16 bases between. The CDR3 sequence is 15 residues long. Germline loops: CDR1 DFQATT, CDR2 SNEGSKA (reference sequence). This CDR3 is CSARDILKPIYGYTF. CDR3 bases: TGCAGTGCTAGAGACATCTTAAAGCCCATTTATGGCTACACCTTC.

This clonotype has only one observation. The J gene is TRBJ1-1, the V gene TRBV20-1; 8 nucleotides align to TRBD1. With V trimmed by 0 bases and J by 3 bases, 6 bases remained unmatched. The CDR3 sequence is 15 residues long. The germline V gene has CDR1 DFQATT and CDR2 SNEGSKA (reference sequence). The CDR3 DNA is TGCAGTGCTAGAGACTTAGACAGGGGACACACTGAAGCTTTCTTT. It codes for CSARDLDRGHTEAFF.

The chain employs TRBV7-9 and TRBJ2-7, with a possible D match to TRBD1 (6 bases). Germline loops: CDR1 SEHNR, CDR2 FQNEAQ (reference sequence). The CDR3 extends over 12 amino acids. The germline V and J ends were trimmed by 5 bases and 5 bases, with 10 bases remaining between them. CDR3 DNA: TGTGCCAGCAGCATAGACAGGAACGAGCAGTACTTC. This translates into CASSIDRNEQYF.